This T cell receptor (beta chain) came from a study of blood T cell repertoires in COVID-19. The CDR3 loop spans 15 amino acids. Trimming removed 1 base at V and 0 bases at J, with 10 bases between. CDR1 is SQVTM and CDR2 is ANQGSEA in the germline V gene. Only in-frame clones appear in the TCRdb table, and some are missing; sequencing was by immunoSEQ multiplex PCR. The table shows roughly 700,000 clones, with 85% to 90% occurring only once. The receptor comes from a woman aged 18-29 years with acute or convalescent COVID-19. Sequenced material: peripheral blood. The chain is built from TRBV29-1 and TRBJ1-3; D is perhaps TRBD1 (5 bases). The CDR3: CSVEVARGSGNTIYF. The CDR3 region has the DNA TGCAGCGTTGAAGTCGCAAGGGGCTCTGGAAACACCATATATTTT. The full variable domain, with the rest looked up from reference TRBV29-1 and TRBJ1-3, is SAVISQKPSRDICQRGTSLTIQCQVDSQVTMMFWYRQQPGQSLTLIATANQGSEATYESGFVIDKFPISRPNLTFSTLTVSNMSPEDSSIYLCSVEVARGSGNTIYFGEGSWLTVV.